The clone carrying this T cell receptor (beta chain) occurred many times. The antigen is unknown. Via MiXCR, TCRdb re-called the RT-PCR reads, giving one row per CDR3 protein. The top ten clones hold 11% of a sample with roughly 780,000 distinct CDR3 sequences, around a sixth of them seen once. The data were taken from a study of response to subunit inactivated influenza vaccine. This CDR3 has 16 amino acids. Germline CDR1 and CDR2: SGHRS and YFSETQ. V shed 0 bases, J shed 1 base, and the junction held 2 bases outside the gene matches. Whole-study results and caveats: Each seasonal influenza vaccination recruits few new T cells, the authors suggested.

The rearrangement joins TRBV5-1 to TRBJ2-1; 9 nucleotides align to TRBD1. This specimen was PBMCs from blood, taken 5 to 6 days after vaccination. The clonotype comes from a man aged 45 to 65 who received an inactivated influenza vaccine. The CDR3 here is CASSLGDRASYNEQFF. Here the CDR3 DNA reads TGCGCCAGCAGCTTGGGGGACAGGGCATCCTACAATGAGCAGTTCTTC.